The clone carrying this T cell receptor (beta chain) has a count of ten or more. Its antigen is still unknown. Building of the TCR beta libraries involved iRepertoire HTBI primers and Arm-PCR of CDR3 regions. TCRdb used MiXCR to reprocess the multiplex PCR reads, holding one entry per CDR3 protein. The sample gives approximately 380,000 distinct CDR3 sequences, around 20% of which show up once; around 21% is in the top ten. The time point: persistent/refractory GD, antithyroid drugs over 5 years with positive TRAb. From RNA extracted from PBMCs, the TCR library was made. The data stem from a study of regulatory T cells in long-lasting Graves disease. Trimming stripped 2 bases from V and 1 base from J, with 8 bases between. Per germline, CDR1 SNHLY and CDR2 FYNNEI. The CDR3 consists of 14 residues. The study, taken as a whole, reports: Results may be inaccurate due to the small sample size. Patients with persistent disease showed a bias toward TRBV28, TRBJ1-2 and TRBJ2-5.

The clonotype was recovered from a female donor with Graves disease. The material was peripheral blood mononuclear cells (PBMCs), obtained when the disease was refractory, from a patient treated with antithyroid drugs. The chain joins TRBV2 to TRBJ2-5; no definite D call. CDR3: CASSEMNTQETQYF. The CDR3 bases are TGTGCCAGCAGTGAAATGAATACCCAAGAGACCCAGTACTTC.